The clone carrying this TCR beta chain was seen a few times. These data originate in a study of blood T cell repertoires in COVID-19. Across the study: The cDNA or gDNA used as material had been derived from T cells, B-cell-depleted T cells, or PBMCs.

TCRdb's copy holds only in-frame clones and misses some; the assay was immunoSEQ multiplex PCR. Of some 300,000 clones listed, approximately 86% are singletons. Trimming shortened V by 7 bases and J by 0 bases, and 16 bases separated the two germline ends. Germline assignment: CDR1 MDHEN and CDR2 SYDVKM. The CDR3 has 16 residues. This clonotype was sampled from a woman in her seventies with COVID-19, enrolled during active disease. The rearrangement links TRBV28 to TRBJ1-3, with TRBD1 as a possible D gene (5 bases). The sample comprised peripheral blood. CDR3 protein: CASTLGGKNSGNTIYF. CDR3 DNA: TGTGCCAGCACCCTGGGGGGGAAGAACTCTGGAAACACCATATATTTT.